This T cell receptor beta chain appears in the sequencing data of a study of blood T cell repertoires in COVID-19. About the study: Some COVID-19 samples were acute and others convalescent; all came from the United States, Italy and Spain. The analysed material was cDNA or gDNA that came from T cells, B-cell-depleted T cells, or PBMCs.

Trimming removed 5 bases at V and 0 bases at J, with 10 bases between. The germline V gene has CDR1 SGHTA and CDR2 FQGNSA. The CDR3 covers 14 residues. Libraries were prepared by immunoSEQ multiplex PCR; TCRdb keeps only in-frame clonotypes and omits some of them. The sample has a few hundred thousand clones; more than 65% are singletons. On this clone itself: The identical CDR3 is also encoded by other nucleotide sequences in the sample.

This clonotype was sampled from a woman aged 40 to 50 who had recovered from COVID-19. The source material was peripheral blood. The chain is built from TRBV7-2 and TRBJ1-1, with no clear D. The chain's CDR3 is CASSGTDMNTEAFF. As DNA, the CDR3 is TGTGCCAGCAGCGGAACAGACATGAACACTGAAGCTTTCTTT.